This T cell receptor (beta chain) was recorded in a study of T cells in Graves' hyperthyroidism and ophthalmopathy (dated by TCRdb to about 2019). At the level of the whole study: Peripheral blood samples were taken at initial diagnosis, before any treatment was given. According to the paper, TCR Vbeta CDR3 sequencing was carried out on more than 120 peripheral blood samples, which came from under 50 ophthalmopathy, around 74 hyperthyroidism and roughly 17 progressor patients. An independent validation cohort of under 20 hyperthyroidism patients and about 16 patients who later progressed to ophthalmopathy tested prospective prediction of ophthalmopathy. In roughly six Graves' hyperthyroidism patients, the study also compared T-cell repertoires from thyroid tissue with T-cell repertoires from blood. The roughly 100 discovery patients were randomly divided into training and test sets at a 7:3 ratio. To identify TCR V-J signatures that set the groups apart, the researchers used a discovery cohort of 95 to 100 patients, made up of 40 to 45 with Graves' ophthalmopathy and 55 to 65 with stable Graves' hyperthyroidism. Once sampling was done, hyperthyroidism patients were given methimazole at a starting dose of 30 mg daily, whereas ophthalmopathy patients were given high-dose intravenous methylprednisolone. Findings and caveats that apply to the study as a whole: In cross-validation, a model built on a 13 V-J signature told ophthalmopathy apart from stable hyperthyroidism with about 90% sensitivity and 81% to 82% specificity, and in testing the same model reached 80%/75%. During validation, the model predicted progression to ophthalmopathy a median of around 6 months ahead of onset, with approximately 71% sensitivity and about 72% specificity. Sample size was not statistically predetermined, and blinding of investigators to group allocation was not performed. Most expanded thyroid clonotypes (frequency above 0.001) were also detected in blood, suggesting blood repertoires may reflect thyroid immune responses.

The TCR beta CDR3 regions were amplified from the RNA transcripts. The first round of RT-PCR for the TCR CDR3 was performed with the HTBI primer set and the Qiagen OneStep RT-PCR kit. The libraries were constructed in a second round of multiplex PCR and then size-selected and purified. The libraries were sequenced on an Illumina HiSeq2000 using paired-end 100 bp reads. The source study handled its data this way. Raw data were processed with SOAPnuke, discarding reads with adapters, uncalled bases, mean Phred below 15, or no exact constant-primer or identifier match. High-quality paired reads were merged with COPE v1.2.5, and unique nucleotide sequences were defined as clonotypes. MiTCR v1.1 was used to align clonotypes to the IMGT TRBV, TRBD and TRBJ reference segments. Only V-J combinations with frequency above 0.0001, covering 99% to 99.2% of repertoires, were analysed. A TCS score was defined as the ratio of F50 (clonal expansion) to E x V (chaos), with BLOSUM62-based TCRdist applied between CDR3 peptides within each V-J. Welch's t-statistics and random forest reduced fewer than 600 V-J features to roughly 13, which were used in a naive Bayes classifier (R e1071). TCRdb passed the public sequencing reads through fastp at Q25 and MiXCR, retaining productive beta sequences. Every distinct CDR3 protein forms one entry, paired with its most common genes and DNA. The V and J calls and clone size are TCRdb's, not the authors'. The sample profile shows approximately 600,000 distinct CDR3 sequences; 11% to 15% of them were found once. The ten largest make up approximately 5.7% of the sample.

Hyperthyroidism patients were newly diagnosed, with disease duration under 2 months, and aged 18 to 65 years. The study excluded patients with uncontrolled infections, other autoimmune diseases, pregnancy or lactation. Diagnoses were based on clinical symptoms, serum thyroxine and TRAb, thyroid ultrasound and orbital computed tomography. Blood from progressor patients was drawn when they were first diagnosed with hyperthyroidism, before any ophthalmopathy symptoms appeared. Ficoll-Paque density gradient centrifugation was used to isolate PBMCs from 8 to 10 ml of fresh peripheral blood. Progressor patients were first diagnosed with Graves' hyperthyroidism and then developed ophthalmopathy during follow-up. Total RNA was extracted with Trizol reagent, and quality was checked on an Agilent 2100 Bioanalyzer. This clonotype was seen a handful of times. Its antigen specificity is not known. Base qualities are missing; no much larger clone stands one base away.

This receptor was taken from a woman in her twenties or thirties with Graves' hyperthyroidism that later progressed to Graves' ophthalmopathy. The sequenced sample consisted of blood.

The CDR3 reads CASSPGVGTDTQYF. The nucleotide sequence reads as follows: TGTGCCAGCAGCCCCGGGGTTGGGACAGATACGCAGTATTTT. The chain joins TRBV6-1 to TRBJ2-3; TRBD2 is a weak D gene call, 5 bases matching. V was cut back by 6 bases and J by 3 bases, leaving a gap of 13 bases between them. CDR1 and CDR2 (MNHNS, SASEGT) derive from the germline V gene. Inclusive of the bounding cysteine and phenylalanine, the CDR3 is 14 residues long. Here the CDR3 DNA is all that survives: 42 bases in frame from base 1.